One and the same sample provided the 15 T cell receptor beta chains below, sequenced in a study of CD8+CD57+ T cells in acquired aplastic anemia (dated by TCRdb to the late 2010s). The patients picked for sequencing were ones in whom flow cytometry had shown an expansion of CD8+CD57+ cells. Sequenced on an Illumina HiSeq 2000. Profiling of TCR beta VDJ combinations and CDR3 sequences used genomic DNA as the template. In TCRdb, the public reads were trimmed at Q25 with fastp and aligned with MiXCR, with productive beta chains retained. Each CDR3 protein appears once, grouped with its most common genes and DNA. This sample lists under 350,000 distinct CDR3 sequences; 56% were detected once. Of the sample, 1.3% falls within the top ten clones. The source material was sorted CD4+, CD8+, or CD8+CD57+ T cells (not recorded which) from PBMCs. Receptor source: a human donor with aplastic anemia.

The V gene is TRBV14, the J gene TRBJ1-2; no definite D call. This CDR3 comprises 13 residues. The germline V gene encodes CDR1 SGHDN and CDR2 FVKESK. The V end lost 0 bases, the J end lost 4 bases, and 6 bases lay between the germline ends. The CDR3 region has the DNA TGTGCCAGCAGCCAAGAAAACACCTATGGCTACACCTTC. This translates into CASSQENTYGYTF.

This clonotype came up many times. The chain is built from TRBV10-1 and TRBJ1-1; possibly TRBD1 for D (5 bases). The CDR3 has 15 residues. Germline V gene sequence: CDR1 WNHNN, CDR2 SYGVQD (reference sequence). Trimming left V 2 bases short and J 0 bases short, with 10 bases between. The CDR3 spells CASSEGGSMNTEAFF. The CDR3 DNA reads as TGCGCCAGCAGTGAGGGGGGTTCTATGAACACTGAAGCTTTCTTT.

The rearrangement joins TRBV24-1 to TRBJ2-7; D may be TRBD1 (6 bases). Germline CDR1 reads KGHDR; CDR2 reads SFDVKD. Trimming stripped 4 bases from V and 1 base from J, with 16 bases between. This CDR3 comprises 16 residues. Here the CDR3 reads CATSDALTGPSYEQYF. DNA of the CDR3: TGTGCCACCAGTGACGCCCTGACAGGACCTTCCTACGAGCAGTACTTC.

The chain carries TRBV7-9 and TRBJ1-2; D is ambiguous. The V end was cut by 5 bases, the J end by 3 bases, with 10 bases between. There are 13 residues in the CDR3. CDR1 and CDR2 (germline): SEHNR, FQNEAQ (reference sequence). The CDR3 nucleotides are TGTGCCAGCAGCGACCGGGCCGACTATGGCTACACCTTC. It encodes CASSDRADYGYTF.

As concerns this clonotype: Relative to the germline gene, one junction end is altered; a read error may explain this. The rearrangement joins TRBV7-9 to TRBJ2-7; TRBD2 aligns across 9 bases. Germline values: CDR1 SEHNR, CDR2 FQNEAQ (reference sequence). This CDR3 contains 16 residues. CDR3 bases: TGCGCCAGCAGCCTCGACTTGACTAGCGGTTCTTTAGAGCAGTACTTC. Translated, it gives CASSLDLTSGSLEQYF.

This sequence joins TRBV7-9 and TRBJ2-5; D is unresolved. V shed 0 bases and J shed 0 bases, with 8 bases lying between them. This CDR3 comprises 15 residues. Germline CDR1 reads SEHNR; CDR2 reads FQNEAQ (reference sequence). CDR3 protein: CASSLARGYQETQYF. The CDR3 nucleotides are TGTGCCAGCAGCTTAGCGCGTGGTTACCAAGAGACCCAGTACTTC.

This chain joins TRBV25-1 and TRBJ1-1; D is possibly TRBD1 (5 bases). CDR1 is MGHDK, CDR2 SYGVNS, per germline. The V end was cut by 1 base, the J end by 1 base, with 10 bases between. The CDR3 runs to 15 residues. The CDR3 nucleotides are TGTGCCAGCAGTGAATTTGACAGAACGAACACTGAAGCTTTCTTT. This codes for CASSEFDRTNTEAFF.

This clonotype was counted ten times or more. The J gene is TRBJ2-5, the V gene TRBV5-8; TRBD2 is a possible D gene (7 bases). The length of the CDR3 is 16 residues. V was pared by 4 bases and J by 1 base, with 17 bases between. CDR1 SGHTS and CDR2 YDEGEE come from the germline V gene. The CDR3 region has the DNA TGTGCCAGCAGCCCCCGGGCGGGGGCGATCCAAGAGACCCAGTACTTC. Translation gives CASSPRAGAIQETQYF.

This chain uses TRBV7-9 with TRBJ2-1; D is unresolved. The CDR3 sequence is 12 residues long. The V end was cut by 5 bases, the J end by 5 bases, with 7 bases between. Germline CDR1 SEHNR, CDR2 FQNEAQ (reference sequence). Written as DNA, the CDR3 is TGTGCCAGCAGCCCCTCGGACAATGAGCAGTTCTTC. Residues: CASSPSDNEQFF.

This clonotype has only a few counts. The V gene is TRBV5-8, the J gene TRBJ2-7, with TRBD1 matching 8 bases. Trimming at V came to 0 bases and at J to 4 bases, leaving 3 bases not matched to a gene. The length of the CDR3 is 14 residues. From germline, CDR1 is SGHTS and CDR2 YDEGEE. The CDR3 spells CASSLAGGGYEQYF. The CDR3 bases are TGTGCCAGCAGCTTGGCAGGGGGCGGGTACGAGCAGTACTTC. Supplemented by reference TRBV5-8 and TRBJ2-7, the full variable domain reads EAGVTQSPTHLIKTRGQQATLRCSPISGHTSVYWYQQALGLGLQFLLWYDEGEERNRGNFPPRFSGRQFPNYSSELNVNALELEDSALYLCASSLAGGGYEQYFGPGTRLTVT.

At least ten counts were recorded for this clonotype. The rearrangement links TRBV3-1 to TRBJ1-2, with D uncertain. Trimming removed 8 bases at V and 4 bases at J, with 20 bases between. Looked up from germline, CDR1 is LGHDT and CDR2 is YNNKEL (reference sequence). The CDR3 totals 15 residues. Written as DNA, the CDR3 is TGTGCCAGCCAACGATCGACCGCCCGTTCCTATGGCTACACCTTC. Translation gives CASQRSTARSYGYTF.

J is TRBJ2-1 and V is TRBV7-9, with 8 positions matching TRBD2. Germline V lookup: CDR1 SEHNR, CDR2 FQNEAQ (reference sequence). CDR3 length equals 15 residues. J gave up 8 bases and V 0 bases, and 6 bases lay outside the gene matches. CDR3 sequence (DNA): TGTGCCAGCAGCTTAGCTGGCGGGGGGCCGGATGAGCAGTTCTTC. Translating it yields CASSLAGGGPDEQFF.

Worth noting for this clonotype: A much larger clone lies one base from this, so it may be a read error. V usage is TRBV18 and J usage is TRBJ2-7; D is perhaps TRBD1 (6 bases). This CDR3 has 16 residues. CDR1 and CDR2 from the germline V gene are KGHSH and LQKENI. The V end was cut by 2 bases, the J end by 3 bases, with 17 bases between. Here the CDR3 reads CASSPVSTGTSYEQYF. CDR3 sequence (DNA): TGTGCCAGCTCACCAGTGTCTACAGGGACGAGCTACGAGCAGTACTTC.

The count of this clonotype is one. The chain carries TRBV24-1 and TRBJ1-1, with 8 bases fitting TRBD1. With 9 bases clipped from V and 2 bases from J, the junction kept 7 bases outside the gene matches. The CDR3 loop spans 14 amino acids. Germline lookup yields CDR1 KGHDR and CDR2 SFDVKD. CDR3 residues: CATRAGGGNTEAFF. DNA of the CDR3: TGTGCCACCCGGGCAGGGGGCGGAAACACTGAAGCTTTCTTT.

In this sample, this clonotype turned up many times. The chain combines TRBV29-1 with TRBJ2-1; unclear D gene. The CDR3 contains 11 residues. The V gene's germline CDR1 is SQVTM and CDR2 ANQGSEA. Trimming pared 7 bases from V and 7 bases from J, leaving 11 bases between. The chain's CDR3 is CSADSINEQFF. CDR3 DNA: TGCAGCGCCGACTCCATAAATGAGCAGTTCTTC.